One sample yielded the 5 T cell receptor beta chains listed below, sequenced in a study of T-cell memory formation after mild COVID-19. TCRdb passed the 5' RACE reads through MiXCR, listing each CDR3 protein once. Counted here are 140,000 or so distinct CDR3 sequences, 13% to 15% occurring once; the ten biggest clones make up around 30%. The sample was PBMCs or a T cell subset sorted from them (not recorded which). The receptors here all came from an adult woman who had mild COVID-19 (a few samples of this study predate the infection). Cell type and time point are not known.

V and J are TRBV12-3 or TRBV12-4 and TRBJ1-1, with TRBD1 identical over 10 bases. The V segment lost 6 bases and the J segment 4 bases; nucleotides outside the gene matches: 14. The CDR3 loop spans 17 amino acids. CDR3 residues: CASRSPGTGERSTEAFF. CDR3 sequence (DNA): TGTGCCAGCAGGTCCCCCGGGACAGGGGAGAGGAGCACTGAAGCTTTCTTT.

This clonotype came up many times. The chain links TRBV6-2 or TRBV6-3 to TRBJ2-7, with TRBD1 matching 9 bases. J was trimmed by 3 bases and V by 7 bases; bases with no gene match: 10. Germline assignment: CDR1 MNHEY and CDR2 SVGEGT. The CDR3 is made up of 15 amino acids. DNA of the CDR3: TGTGCCAGCACCACCCTCCCGGGACAGGGCTACGAGCAGTACTTC. It encodes CASTTLPGQGYEQYF.

The chain carries TRBV7-6 and TRBJ2-3; 7 bases align to TRBD2. The CDR3 totals 15 residues. From germline, CDR1 is SGHVS and CDR2 FNYEAQ. Trimming took 0 bases from V and 5 from J; bases not matched to a gene: 5. CDR3 DNA sequence: TGTGCCAGCAGCTTAGCGGCGGGAGTGAAAGATACGCAGTATTTT. This sequence encodes CASSLAAGVKDTQYF.

The rearrangement joins TRBV6-1 to TRBJ2-4; D assignment may be TRBD1 or TRBD2 (5 bases each). Germline V gives CDR1 MNHNS, CDR2 SASEGT. With 4 bases removed from V and 6 bases from J, the gap between germline ends came to 16 bases. The CDR3 has 15 residues. The CDR3 DNA is TGTGCCAGCAGTGTTCCCGGGACGGACTTAAACATTCAGTACTTC. It translates to CASSVPGTDLNIQYF.

This clonotype has only a few counts. The chain links TRBV7-3 to TRBJ2-7; TRBD2 aligns across 8 bases. With V trimmed by 5 bases and J by 7 bases, 13 bases remained unmatched. This CDR3 is built from 15 residues. CDR1 is SGHTA and CDR2 is FQGTGA in the germline V gene. CDR3 protein: CASSPMGGAGGEQYF. CDR3 sequence (DNA): TGTGCCAGCAGCCCCATGGGGGGCGCGGGGGGAGAGCAGTACTTC. The full variable domain, rest sourced from reference TRBV7-3 and TRBJ2-7, is GAGVSQTPSNKVTEKGKYVELRCDPISGHTALYWYRQSLGQGPEFLIYFQGTGAADDSGLPNDRFFAVRPEGSVSTLKIQRTERGDSAVYLCASSPMGGAGGEQYFGPGTRLTVT.